This T cell receptor (beta chain) comes out of a study of technical replicates of blood from a few donors. The CDR3 consists of 14 residues. V was trimmed by 1 base and J by 0 bases, leaving 5 bases between them. CDR1 is SGHRS and CDR2 is YFSETQ in the germline V gene. Method: immunoSEQ multiplex PCR; TCRdb's copy keeps in-frame clones and lacks some. Of roughly 9,900 clones listed, approximately 94% are singletons. The origin of this receptor is a human donor in good health. The chain recombines TRBV5-1 with TRBJ1-3, with no clear D. Sequencing was performed on PBMCs. The CDR3 loop is CASSLLSSGNTIYF. CDR3 coding DNA: TGCGCCAGCAGCTTGCTGAGCTCTGGAAACACCATATATTTT. Full variable domain (missing parts from reference TRBV5-1 and TRBJ1-3): KAGVTQTPRYLIKTRGQQVTLSCSPISGHRSVSWYQQTPGQGLQFLFEYFSETQRNKGNFPGRFSGRQFSNSRSEMNVSTLELGDSALYLCASSLLSSGNTIYFGEGSWLTVV.